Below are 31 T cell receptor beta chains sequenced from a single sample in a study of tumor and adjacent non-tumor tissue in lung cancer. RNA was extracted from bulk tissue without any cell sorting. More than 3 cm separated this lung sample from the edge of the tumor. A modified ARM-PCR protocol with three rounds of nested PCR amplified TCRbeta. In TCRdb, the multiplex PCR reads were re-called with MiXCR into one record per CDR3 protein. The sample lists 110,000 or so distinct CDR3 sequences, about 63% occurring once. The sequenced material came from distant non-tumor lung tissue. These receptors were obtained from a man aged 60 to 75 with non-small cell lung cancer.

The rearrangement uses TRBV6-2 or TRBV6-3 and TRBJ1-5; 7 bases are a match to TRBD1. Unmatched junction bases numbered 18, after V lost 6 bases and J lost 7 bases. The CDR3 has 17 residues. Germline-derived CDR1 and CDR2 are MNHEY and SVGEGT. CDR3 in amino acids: CASSRSTGASGSQPQHF. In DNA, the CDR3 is TGTGCCAGCAGCCGAAGTACAGGGGCCTCTGGCTCACAGCCCCAGCATTTT.

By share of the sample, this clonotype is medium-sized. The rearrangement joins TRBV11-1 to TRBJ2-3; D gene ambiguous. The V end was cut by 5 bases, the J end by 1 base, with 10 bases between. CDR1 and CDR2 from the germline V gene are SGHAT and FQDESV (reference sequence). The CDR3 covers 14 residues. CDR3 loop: CASSPSSRTDTQYF. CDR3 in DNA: TGTGCCAGCAGCCCGAGCTCTCGCACAGATACGCAGTATTTT.

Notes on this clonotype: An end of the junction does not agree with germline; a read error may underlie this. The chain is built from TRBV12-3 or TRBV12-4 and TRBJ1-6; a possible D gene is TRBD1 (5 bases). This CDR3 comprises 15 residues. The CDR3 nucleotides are TGTGCCAGCATTTTAGCGCCCGGGGGGAATTCACTCCTCCACTTT. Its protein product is CASILAPGGNSLLHF.

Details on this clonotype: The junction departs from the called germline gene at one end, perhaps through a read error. The CDR3 DNA sequence: TGTGCCATCAGTGAAGTACGGTACGCGGGTCAGCCCCAGCATTTT. As protein: CAISEVRYAGQPQHF. The gene calls are TRBV6-1 and TRBJ1-5; D is undetermined. Germline assignment: CDR1 MNHNS and CDR2 SASEGT. The CDR3 has 15 amino acids.

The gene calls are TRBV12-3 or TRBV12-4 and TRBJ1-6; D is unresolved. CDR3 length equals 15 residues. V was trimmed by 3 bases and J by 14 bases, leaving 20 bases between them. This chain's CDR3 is CASSFQRANRAALHF. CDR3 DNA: TGTGCCAGCAGTTTTCAGAGGGCGAATCGGGCGGCCCTCCACTTT.

CDR3 sequence (DNA): TGTGCCAGCAGCTTGGTTAGCGGGAGGACCTCGGTCAATGAGCAGTTCTTC. Its translation: CASSLVSGRTSVNEQFF. The gene calls are TRBV5-8 and TRBJ2-1, with TRBD2 matching 10 bases. V was clipped by 0 bases and J by 6 bases; unmatched bases: 9. CDR3 size: 17 residues. Germline-derived CDR1 and CDR2 are SGHTS and YDEGEE.

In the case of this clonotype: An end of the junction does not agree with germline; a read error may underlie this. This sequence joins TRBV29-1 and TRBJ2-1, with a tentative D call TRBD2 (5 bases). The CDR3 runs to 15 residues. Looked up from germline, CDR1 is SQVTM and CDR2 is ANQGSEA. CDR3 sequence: CNVEGGYNSYNEQFF. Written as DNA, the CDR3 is TGCAACGTTGAGGGTGGTTACAATTCCTACAATGAGCAGTTCTTC.

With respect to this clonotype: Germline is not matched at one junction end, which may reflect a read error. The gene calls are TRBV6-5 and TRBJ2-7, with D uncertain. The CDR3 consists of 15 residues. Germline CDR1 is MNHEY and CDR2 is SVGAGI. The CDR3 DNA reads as TGTACCAGCAGCCCCCCCCTAGATTATGGGTACGAGCAGAACTTC. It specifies CTSSPPLDYGYEQNF.

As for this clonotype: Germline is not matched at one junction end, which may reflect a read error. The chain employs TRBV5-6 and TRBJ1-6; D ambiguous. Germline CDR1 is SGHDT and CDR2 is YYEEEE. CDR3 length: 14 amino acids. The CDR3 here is CASSLEQPNSPLYF. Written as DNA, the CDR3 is TGTGCCAGCAGCTTGGAGCAGCCTAATTCACCCCTCTACTTT. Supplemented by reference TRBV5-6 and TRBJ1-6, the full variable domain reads DAGVTQSPTHLIKTRGQQVTLRCSPKSGHDTVSWYQQALGQGPQFIFQYYEEEERQRGNFPDRFSGHQFPNYSSELNVNALLLGDSALYLCASSLEQPNSPLYFGNGTRLTVT.

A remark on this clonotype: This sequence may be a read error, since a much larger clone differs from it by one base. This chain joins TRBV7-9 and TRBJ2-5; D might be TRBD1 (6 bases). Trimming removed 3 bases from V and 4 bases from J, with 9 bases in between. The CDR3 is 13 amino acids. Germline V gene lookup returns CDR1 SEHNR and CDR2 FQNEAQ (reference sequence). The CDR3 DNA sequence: TGTGCCAGCAGCTTTGACAGGAGAGAGACCCAGTACTTC. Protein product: CASSFDRRETQYF.

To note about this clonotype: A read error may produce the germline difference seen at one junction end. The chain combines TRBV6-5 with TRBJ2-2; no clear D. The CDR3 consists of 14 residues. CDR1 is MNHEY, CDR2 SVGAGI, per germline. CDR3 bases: TGTGCCAGCTGTTACTCCGTGGTCACCGGGGAGCTGTTTTTT. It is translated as CASCYSVVTGELFF.

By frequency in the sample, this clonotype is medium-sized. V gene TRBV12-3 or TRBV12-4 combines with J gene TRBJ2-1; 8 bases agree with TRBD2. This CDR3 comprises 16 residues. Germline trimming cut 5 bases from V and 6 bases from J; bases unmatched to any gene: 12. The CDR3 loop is CASSTRGGPSLNEQFF. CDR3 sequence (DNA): TGTGCCAGCAGTACCCGGGGGGGGCCTTCCCTCAATGAGCAGTTCTTC.

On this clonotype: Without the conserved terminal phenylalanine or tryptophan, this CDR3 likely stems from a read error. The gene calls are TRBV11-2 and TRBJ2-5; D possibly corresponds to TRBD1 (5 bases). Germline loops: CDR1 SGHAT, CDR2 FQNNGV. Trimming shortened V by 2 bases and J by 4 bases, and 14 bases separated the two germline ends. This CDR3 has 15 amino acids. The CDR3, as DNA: TGTGCCAGCAGCTTATATTTGGCAGGGCCAGAGACCCAGTACCTC. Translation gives CASSLYLAGPETQYL.

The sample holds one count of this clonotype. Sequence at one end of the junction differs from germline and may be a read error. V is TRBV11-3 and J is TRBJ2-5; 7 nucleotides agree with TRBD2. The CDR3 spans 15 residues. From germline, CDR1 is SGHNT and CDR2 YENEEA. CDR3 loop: CANSLDAGDEETQYF. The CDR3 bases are TGTGCCAACAGCTTAGATGCGGGAGACGAAGAGACACAATACTTC.

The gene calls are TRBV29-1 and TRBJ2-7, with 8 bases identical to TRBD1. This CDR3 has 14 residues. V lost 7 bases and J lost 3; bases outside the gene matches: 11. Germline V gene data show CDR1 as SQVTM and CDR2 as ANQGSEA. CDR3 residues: CSAVGTGELYEQYF. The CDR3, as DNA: TGCAGCGCGGTAGGGACAGGCGAACTCTACGAGCAGTACTTC.

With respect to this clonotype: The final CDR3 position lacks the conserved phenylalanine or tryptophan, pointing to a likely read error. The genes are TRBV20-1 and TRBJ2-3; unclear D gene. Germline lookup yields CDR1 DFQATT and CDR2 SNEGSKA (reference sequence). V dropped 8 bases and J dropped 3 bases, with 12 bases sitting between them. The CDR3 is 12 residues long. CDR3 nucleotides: TGCAGTACCGAGCCGCCAACAGATACGCAGTATTCT. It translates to CSTEPPTDTQYS.

CDR3 DNA: TGTGCCAGCAGGCAGAGATCCGGGGCCAACGTCCTGACTTTC. Residues: CASRQRSGANVLTF. The chain has TRBV12-3 or TRBV12-4 and TRBJ2-6; D is undetermined. The CDR3 loop spans 14 amino acids. Trimming took 6 bases from V and 4 from J, leaving 10 bases between them.

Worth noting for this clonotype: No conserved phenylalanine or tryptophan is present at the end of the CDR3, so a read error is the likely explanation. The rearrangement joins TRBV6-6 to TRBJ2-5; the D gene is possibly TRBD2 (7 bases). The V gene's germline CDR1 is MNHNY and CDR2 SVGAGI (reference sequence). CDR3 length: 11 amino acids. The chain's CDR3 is CVSAGEGTQYL. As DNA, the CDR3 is TGTGTCAGCGCAGGGGAGGGGACCCAGTACCTC.

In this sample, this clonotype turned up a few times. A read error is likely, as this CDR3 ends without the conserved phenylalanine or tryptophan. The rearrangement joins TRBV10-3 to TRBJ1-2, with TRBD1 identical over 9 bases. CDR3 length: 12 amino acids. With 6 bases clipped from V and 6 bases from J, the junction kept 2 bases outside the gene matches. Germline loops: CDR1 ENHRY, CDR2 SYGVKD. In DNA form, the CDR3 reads TGTGCCATCAGGGACAGGGGTGATGGCTACACCTCC. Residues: CAIRDRGDGYTS.

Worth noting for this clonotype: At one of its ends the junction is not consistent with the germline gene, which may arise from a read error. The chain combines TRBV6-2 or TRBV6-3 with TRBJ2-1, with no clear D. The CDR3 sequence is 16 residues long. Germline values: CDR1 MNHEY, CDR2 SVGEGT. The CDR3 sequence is CASSSPTVSHDNEQFF. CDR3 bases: TGTGCAAGCAGTAGCCCTACTGTGAGTCATGACAATGAGCAGTTCTTC.

In DNA, the CDR3 is TGTGCCAGCAGCGCCGCGACTAGGGACACTAGGGAGCTGTTTTTT. Amino acid sequence: CASSAATRDTRELFF. The rearrangement uses TRBV6-2 or TRBV6-3 and TRBJ2-2, with D possibly being TRBD1 or TRBD2 (6 bases each). Trimming removed 6 bases at V and 9 bases at J, with 20 bases between. Germline V gene lookup returns CDR1 MNHEY and CDR2 SVGEGT. This CDR3 contains 15 residues.

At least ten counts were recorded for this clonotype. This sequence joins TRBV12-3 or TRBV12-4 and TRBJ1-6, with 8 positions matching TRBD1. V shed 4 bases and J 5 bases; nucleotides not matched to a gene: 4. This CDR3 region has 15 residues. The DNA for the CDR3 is TGTGCCAGCAGTTCCCCGGGACAGGATAATTCACCCCTCCACTTT. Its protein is CASSSPGQDNSPLHF.

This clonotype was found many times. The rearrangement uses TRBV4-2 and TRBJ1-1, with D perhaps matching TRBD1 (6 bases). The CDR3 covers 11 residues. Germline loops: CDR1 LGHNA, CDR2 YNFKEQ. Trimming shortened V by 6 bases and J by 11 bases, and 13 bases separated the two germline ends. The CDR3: CASSPGVWAFF. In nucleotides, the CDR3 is TGTGCCAGCAGTCCAGGGGTATGGGCTTTCTTT.

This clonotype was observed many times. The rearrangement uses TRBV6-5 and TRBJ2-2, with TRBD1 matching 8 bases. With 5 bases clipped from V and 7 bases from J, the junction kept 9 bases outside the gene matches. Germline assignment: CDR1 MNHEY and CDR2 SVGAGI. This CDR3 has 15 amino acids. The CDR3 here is CASSPDRGSGGELFF. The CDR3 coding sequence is TGTGCCAGCAGTCCCGACAGGGGAAGCGGCGGGGAGCTGTTTTTT.

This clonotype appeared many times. In nucleotides, the CDR3 is TGTGCCACCAGCGAGGGTAAGAATAACGAGCAGTACTTC. It specifies CATSEGKNNEQYF. This rearrangement joins TRBV15 to TRBJ2-7, with TRBD2 as a possible D gene (5 bases). This CDR3 region has 13 residues. Germline loops: CDR1 LNHNV, CDR2 YYDKDF (reference sequence). Trimming pared 5 bases from V and 5 bases from J, leaving 13 bases between.

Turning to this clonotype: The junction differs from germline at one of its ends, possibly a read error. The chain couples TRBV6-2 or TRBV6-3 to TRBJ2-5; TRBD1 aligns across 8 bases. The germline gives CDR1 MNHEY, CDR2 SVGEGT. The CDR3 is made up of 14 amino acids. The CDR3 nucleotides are TGTGCCAGCGGGATACAGGGGGGTCAAGATACCCAGTACTTC. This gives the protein CASGIQGGQDTQYF.

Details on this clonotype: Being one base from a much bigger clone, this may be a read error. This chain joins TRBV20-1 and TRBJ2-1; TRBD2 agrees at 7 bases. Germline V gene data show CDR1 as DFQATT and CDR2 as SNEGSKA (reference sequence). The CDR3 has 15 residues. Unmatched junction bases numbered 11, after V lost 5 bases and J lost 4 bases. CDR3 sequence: CSAPISLAEYNEQFF. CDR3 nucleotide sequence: TGCAGTGCTCCAATAAGCCTAGCGGAATACAATGAGCAGTTCTTC.

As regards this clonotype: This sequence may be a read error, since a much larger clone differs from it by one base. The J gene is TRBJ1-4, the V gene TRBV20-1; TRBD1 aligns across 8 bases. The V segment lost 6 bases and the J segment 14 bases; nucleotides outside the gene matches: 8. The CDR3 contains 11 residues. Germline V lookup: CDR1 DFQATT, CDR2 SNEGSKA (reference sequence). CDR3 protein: CSATLDRDLFF. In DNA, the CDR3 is TGCAGTGCCACCTTGGACAGGGATCTGTTTTTT.

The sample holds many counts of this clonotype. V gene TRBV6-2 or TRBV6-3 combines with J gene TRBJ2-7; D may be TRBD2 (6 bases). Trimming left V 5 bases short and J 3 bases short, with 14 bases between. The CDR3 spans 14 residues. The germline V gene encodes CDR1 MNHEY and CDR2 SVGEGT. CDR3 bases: TGTGCCAGCAGTAAACCGGGACTGGGCTACGAGCAGTACTTC. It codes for CASSKPGLGYEQYF.

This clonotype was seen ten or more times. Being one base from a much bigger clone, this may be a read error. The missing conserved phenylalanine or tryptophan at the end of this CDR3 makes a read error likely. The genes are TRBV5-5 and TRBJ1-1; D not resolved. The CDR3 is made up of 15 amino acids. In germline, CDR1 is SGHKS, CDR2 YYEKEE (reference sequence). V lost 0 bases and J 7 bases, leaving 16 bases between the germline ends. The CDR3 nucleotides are TGTGCCAGCAGCTTGGGCCCTCTGTGGCTCGGTGAAGCTTTCTCT. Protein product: CASSLGPLWLGEAFS.

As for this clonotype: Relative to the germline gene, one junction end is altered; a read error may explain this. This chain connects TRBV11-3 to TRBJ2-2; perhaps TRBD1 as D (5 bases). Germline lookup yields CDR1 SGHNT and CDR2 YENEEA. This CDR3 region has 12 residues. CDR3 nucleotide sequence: TGTGCCAGCCGCGAACAGGCCGGAGAGCTGTTTTTT. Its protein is CASREQAGELFF.